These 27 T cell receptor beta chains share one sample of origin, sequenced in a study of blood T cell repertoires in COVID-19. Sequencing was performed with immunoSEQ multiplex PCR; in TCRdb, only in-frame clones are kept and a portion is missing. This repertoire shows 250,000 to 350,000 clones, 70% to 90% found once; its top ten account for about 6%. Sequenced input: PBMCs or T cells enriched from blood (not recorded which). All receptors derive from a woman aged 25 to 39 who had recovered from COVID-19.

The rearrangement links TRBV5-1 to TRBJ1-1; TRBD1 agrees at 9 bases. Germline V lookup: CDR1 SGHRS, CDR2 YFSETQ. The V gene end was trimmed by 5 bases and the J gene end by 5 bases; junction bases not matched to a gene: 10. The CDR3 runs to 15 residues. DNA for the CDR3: TGCGCCAGCAGTGCTTCCCAGACAGGGGGGACTGAAGCTTTCTTT. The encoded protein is CASSASQTGGTEAFF.

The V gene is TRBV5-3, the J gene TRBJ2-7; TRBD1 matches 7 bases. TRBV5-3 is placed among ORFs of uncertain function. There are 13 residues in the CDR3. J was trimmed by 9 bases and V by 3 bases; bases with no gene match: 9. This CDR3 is CARSSRGWIGQYF. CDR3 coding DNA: TGTGCCAGAAGCTCCAGGGGGTGGATTGGGCAGTACTTC.

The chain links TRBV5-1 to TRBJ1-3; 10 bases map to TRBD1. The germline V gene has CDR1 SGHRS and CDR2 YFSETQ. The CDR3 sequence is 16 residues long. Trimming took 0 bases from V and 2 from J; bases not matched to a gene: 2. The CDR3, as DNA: TGCGCCAGCAGCTTGGATGGACAGGGGGCTGGAAACACCATATATTTT. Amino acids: CASSLDGQGAGNTIYF. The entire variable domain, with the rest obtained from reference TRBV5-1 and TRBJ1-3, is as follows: KAGVTQTPRYLIKTRGQQVTLSCSPISGHRSVSWYQQTPGQGLQFLFEYFSETQRNKGNFPGRFSGRQFSNSRSEMNVSTLELGDSALYLCASSLDGQGAGNTIYFGEGSWLTVV.

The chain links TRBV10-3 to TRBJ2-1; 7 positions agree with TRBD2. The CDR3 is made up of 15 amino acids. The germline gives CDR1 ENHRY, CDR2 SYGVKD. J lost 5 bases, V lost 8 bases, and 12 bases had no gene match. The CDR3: CAIGEVGGGNNEQFF. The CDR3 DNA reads TGTGCCATCGGAGAGGTTGGCGGGGGTAACAATGAGCAGTTCTTC.

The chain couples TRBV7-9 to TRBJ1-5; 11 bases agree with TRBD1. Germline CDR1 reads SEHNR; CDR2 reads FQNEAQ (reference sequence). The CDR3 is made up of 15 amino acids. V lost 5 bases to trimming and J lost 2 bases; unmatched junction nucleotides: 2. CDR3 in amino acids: CASSPGQGGNQPQHF. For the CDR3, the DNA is TGTGCCAGCAGCCCGGGACAGGGGGGCAATCAGCCCCAGCATTTT.

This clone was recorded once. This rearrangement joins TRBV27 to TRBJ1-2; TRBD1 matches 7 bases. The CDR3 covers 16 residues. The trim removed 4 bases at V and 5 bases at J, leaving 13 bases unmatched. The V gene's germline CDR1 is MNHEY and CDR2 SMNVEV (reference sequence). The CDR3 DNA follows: TGTGCCAGCAGTTCGGCCTGGGACAGAAGAAGATATGGCTACACCTTC. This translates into CASSSAWDRRRYGYTF.

CDR3: CASSSPWEMNTEAFF. The DNA of the CDR3 is TGTGCCAGCAGCTCACCTTGGGAGATGAACACTGAAGCTTTCTTT. V is TRBV5-4 and J is TRBJ1-1; D remains unclear. This CDR3 is built from 15 residues. The V end was cut by 3 bases, the J end by 0 bases, with 12 bases between. Germline V lookup: CDR1 SGHNT, CDR2 YYREEE (reference sequence).

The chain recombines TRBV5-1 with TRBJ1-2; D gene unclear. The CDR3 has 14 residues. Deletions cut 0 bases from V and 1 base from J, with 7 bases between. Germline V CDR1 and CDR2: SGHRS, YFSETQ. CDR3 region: CASSLDVGNYGYTF. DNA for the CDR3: TGCGCCAGCAGCTTGGACGTCGGTAACTATGGCTACACCTTC.

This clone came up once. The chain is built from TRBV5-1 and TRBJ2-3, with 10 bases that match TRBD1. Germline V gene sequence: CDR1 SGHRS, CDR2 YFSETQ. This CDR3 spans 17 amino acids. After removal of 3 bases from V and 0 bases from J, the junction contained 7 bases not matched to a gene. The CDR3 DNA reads TGCGCCAGCAGCTGGGCGGGACAGGGGACAAGCACAGATACGCAGTATTTT. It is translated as CASSWAGQGTSTDTQYF.

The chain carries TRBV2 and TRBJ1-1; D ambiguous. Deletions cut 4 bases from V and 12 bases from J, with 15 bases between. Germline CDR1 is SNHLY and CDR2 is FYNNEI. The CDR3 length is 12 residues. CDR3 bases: TGTGCCAGCAGTGTGTACGGCCGAGGGTCTTTCTTT. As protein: CASSVYGRGSFF.

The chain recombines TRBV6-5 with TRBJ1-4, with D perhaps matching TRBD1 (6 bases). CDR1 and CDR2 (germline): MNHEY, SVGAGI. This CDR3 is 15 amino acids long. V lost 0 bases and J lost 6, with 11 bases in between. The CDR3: CASSYSGASHEKLFF. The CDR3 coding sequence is TGTGCCAGCAGTTACTCGGGGGCCAGCCATGAAAAACTGTTTTTT.

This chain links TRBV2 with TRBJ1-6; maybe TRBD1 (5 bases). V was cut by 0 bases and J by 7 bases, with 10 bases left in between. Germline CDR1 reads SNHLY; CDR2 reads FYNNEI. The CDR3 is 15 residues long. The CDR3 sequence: CASSEAPGGNSPLHF. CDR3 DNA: TGTGCCAGCAGTGAAGCGCCCGGGGGGAATTCACCCCTCCACTTT.

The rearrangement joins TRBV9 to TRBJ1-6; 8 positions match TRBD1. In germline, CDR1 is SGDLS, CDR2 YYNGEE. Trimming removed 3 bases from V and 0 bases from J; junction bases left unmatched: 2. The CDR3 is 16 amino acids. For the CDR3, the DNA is TGTGCCAGCAGCGAGGGGACAGGCTCCTATAATTCACCCCTCCACTTT. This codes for CASSEGTGSYNSPLHF.

The CDR3 here is CASREYNSPLHF. The DNA of the CDR3 is TGTGCCAGTAGAGAGTATAATTCACCCCTCCACTTT. The chain joins TRBV19 to TRBJ1-6, with D uncertain. The CDR3 runs to 12 residues. Germline lookup yields CDR1 LNHDA and CDR2 SQIVND (reference sequence). Deletions cut 6 bases from V and 4 bases from J, with 4 bases between. Complete variable domain (other parts from reference TRBV19 and TRBJ1-6): DGGITQSPKYLFRKEGQNVTLSCEQNLNHDAMYWYRQDPGQGLRLIYYSQIVNDFQKGDIAEGYSVSREKKESFPLTVTSAQKNPTAFYLCASREYNSPLHFGNGTRLTVT.

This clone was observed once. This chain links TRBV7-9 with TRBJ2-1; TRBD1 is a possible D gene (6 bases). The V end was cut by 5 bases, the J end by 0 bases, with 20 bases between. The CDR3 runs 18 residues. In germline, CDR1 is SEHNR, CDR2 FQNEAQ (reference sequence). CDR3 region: CASSPEGSKDSSYNEQFF. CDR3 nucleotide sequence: TGTGCCAGCAGCCCCGAGGGTAGTAAGGACAGCTCCTACAATGAGCAGTTCTTC.

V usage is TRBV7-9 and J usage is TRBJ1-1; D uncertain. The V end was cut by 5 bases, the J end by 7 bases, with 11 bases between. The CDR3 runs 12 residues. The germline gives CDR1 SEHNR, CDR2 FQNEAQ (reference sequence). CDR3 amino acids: CASSQRGSEAFF. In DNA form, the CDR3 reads TGTGCCAGCAGCCAAAGAGGCAGTGAAGCTTTCTTT.

The CDR3, as DNA: TGTGCCAGCGGGGGCCACAGGAATCAGCCCCAGCATTTT. This sequence encodes CASGGHRNQPQHF. The chain employs TRBV27 and TRBJ1-5; D is perhaps TRBD1 (6 bases). CDR3 length equals 13 residues. V lost 8 bases, J lost 4 bases, and 12 bases lay in between. Germline loops: CDR1 MNHEY, CDR2 SMNVEV (reference sequence).

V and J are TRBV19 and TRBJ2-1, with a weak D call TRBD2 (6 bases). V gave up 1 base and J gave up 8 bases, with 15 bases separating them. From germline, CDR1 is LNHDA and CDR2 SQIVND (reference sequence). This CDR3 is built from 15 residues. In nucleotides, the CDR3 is TGTGCCAGTAGTATAGCCCAGGGCGCGGGGTATGAGCAGTTCTTC. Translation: CASSIAQGAGYEQFF.

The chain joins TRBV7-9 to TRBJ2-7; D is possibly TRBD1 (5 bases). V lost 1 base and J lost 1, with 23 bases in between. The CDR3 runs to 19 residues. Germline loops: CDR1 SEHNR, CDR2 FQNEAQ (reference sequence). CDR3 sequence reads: CASSLDERAKFRVSYEQYF. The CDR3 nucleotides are TGTGCCAGCAGCTTAGATGAACGGGCCAAATTCAGGGTTTCCTACGAGCAGTACTTC.

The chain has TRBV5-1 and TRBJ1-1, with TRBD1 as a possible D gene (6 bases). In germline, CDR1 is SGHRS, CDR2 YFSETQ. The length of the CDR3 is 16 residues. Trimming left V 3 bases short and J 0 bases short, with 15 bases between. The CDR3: CASSWKTGQMNTEAFF. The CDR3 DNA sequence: TGCGCCAGCAGCTGGAAGACGGGACAAATGAACACTGAAGCTTTCTTT.

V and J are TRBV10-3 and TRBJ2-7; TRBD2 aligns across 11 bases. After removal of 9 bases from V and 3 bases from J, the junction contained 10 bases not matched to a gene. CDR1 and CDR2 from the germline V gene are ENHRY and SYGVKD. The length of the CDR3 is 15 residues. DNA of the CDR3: TGTGCCATTCAACGGGTCGGGACTAGCGGCTACGAGCAGTACTTC. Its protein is CAIQRVGTSGYEQYF.

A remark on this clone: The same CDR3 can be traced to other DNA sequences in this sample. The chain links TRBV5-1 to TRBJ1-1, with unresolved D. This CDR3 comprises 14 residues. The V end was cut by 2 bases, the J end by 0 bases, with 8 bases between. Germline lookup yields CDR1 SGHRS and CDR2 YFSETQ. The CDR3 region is CASSFSGVNTEAFF. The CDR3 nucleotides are TGCGCCAGCAGCTTTAGCGGCGTGAACACTGAAGCTTTCTTT.

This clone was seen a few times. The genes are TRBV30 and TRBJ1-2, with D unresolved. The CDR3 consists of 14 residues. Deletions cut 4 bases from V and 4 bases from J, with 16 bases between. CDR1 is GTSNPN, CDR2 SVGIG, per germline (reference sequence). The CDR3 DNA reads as TGTGCCTGGAACCAACAGAAGAAAACCTATGGCTACACCTTC. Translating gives CAWNQQKKTYGYTF.

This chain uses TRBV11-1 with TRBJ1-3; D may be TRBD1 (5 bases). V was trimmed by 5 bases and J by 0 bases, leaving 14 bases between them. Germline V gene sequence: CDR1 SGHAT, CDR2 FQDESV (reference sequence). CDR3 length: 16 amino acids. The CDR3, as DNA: TGTGCCAGCAGCCCGGGGGACCTCTTCTCTGGAAACACCATATATTTT. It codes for CASSPGDLFSGNTIYF.

As DNA, the CDR3 is TGTGCCAGCAGCTTACTCCCGGCCGCCGGGAAGGATTCACCCCTCCACTTT. Its translation is CASSLLPAAGKDSPLHF. V and J are TRBV7-6 and TRBJ1-6; no clear D. Germline values: CDR1 SGHVS, CDR2 FNYEAQ. The ends were cut back, 2 bases at V and 8 bases at J, with 19 bases in the middle. This CDR3 spans 17 amino acids. Together with reference TRBV7-6 and TRBJ1-6, the CDR3 gives the full variable domain: GAGVSQSPRYKVTKRGQDVALRCDPISGHVSLYWYRQALGQGPEFLTYFNYEAQQDKSGLPNDRFSAERPEGSISTLTIQRTEQRDSAMYRCASSLLPAAGKDSPLHFGNGTRLTVT.

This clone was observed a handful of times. The CDR3 DNA is TGCGCCAGCAGTGCACGGGGTGCCACCGGGGAGCTGTTTTTT. This gives the protein CASSARGATGELFF. The V gene is TRBV5-1, the J gene TRBJ2-2, with TRBD2 as a possible D gene (5 bases). Per the germline V gene, CDR1 is SGHRS and CDR2 is YFSETQ. This CDR3 is 14 amino acids long. The germline V and J ends were trimmed by 5 bases and 4 bases, with 12 bases remaining between them.

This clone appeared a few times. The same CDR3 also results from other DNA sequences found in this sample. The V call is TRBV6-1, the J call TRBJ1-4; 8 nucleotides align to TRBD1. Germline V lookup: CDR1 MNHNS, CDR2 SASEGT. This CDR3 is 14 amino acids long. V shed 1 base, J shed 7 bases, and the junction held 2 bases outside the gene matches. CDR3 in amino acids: CASSEGTGSEKLFF. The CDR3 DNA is TGTGCCAGCAGTGAAGGGACAGGGAGTGAAAAACTGTTTTTT.